This T cell receptor beta chain comes out of a study of technical replicates of blood from several donors. In germline, CDR1 is SGHNT, CDR2 YENEEA. The CDR3 spans 15 residues. V was clipped by 2 bases and J by 7 bases; unmatched bases: 10. Measured with immunoSEQ multiplex PCR; TCRdb has only the in-frame clones, and not every one. The sample contains 70,000 or so clones, almost 99% of which appear only once. Sequencing input: T cells isolated from PBMCs. The sequence derives from a human donor in good health. J is TRBJ2-7 and V is TRBV11-3; 8 nucleotides align to TRBD1. For the CDR3, the DNA is TGTGCCAGCAGCTTAATCTCCAGGGGGCCATATGAGCAGTACTTC. Encoded protein: CASSLISRGPYEQYF. Looking up the rest from reference TRBV11-3 and TRBJ2-7 gives the full variable domain: EAGVVQSPRYKIIEKKQPVAFWCNPISGHNTLYWYLQNLGQGPELLIRYENEEAVDDSQLPKDRFSAERLKGVDSTLKIQPAELGDSAVYLCASSLISRGPYEQYFGPGTRLTVT.